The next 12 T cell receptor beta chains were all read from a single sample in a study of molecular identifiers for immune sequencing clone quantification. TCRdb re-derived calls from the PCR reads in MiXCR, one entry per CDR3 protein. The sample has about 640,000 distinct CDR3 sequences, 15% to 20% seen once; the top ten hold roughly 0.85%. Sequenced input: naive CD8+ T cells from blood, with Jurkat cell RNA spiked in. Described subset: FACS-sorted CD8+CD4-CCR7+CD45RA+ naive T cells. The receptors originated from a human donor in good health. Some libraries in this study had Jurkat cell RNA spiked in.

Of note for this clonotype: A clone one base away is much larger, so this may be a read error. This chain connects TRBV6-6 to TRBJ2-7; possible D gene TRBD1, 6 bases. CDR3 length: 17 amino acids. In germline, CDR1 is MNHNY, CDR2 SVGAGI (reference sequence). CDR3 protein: CASGYSPPDREIYEQYF. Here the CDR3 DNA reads TGTGCCAGCGGTTACTCGCCCCCGGACAGAGAGATCTACGAGCAGTACTTC.

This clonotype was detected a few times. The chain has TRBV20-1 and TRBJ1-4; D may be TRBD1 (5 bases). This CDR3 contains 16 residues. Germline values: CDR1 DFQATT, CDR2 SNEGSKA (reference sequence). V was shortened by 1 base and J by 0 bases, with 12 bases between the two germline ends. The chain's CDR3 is CSARGLPRATNEKLFF. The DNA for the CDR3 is TGCAGTGCTAGAGGATTACCCAGGGCAACTAATGAAAAACTGTTTTTT.

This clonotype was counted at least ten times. CDR3 bases: TGTGCCTGGATTCCCTTGATGGGGAACTCTGGGGCCAACGTCCTGACTTTC. Translating it yields CAWIPLMGNSGANVLTF. The chain carries TRBV30 and TRBJ2-6, with unresolved D. This CDR3 contains 17 residues. Germline lookup yields CDR1 GTSNPN and CDR2 SVGIG (reference sequence). V gave up 4 bases and J gave up 0 bases, with 16 bases separating them.

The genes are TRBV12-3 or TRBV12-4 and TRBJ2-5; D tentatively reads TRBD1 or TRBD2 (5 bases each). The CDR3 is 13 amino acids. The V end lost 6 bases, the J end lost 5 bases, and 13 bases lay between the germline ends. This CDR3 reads CASRPRDGETQYF. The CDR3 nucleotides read TGTGCCAGCAGACCGAGGGACGGGGAGACCCAGTACTTC.

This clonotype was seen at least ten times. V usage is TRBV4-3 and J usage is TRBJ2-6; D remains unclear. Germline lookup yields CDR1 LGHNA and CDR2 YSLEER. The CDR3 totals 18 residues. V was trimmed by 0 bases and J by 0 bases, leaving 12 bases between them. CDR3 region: CASSQDLSGYSGANVLTF. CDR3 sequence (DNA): TGCGCCAGCAGCCAAGATCTTAGTGGGTACTCTGGGGCCAACGTCCTGACTTTC.

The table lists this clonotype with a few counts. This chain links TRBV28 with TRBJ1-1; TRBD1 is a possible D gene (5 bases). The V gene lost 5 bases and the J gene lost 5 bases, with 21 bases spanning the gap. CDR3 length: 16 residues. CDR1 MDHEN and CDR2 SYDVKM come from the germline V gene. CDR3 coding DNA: TGTGCCAGCAGTATCGGGACCACTAACCTCGGTACTGAAGCTTTCTTT. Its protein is CASSIGTTNLGTEAFF. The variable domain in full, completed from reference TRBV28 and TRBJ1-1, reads DVKVTQSSRYLVKRTGEKVFLECVQDMDHENMFWYRQDPGLGLRLIYFSYDVKMKEKGDIPEGYSVSREKKERFSLILESASTNQTSMYLCASSIGTTNLGTEAFFGQGTRLTVV.

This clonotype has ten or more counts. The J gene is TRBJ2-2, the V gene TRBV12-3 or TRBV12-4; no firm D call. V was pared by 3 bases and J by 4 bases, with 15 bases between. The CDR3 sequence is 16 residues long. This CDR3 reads CASSFGPAGATGELFF. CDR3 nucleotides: TGTGCCAGCAGTTTCGGGCCGGCCGGAGCCACCGGGGAGCTGTTTTTT.

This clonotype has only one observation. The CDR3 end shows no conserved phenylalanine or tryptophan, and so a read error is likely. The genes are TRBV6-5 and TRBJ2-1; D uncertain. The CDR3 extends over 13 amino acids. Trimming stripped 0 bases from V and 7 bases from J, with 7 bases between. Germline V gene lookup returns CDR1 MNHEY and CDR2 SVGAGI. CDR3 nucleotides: TGTGCCAGCAGTTACTCGAACTGGAATGAGCAGTTCTCT. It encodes CASSYSNWNEQFS.

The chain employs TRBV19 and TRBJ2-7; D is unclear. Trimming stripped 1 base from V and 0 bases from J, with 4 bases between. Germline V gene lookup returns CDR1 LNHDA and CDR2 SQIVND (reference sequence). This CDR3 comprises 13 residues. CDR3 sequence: CASSIGISYEQYF. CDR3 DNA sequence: TGTGCCAGTAGTATAGGCATCTCCTACGAGCAGTACTTC.

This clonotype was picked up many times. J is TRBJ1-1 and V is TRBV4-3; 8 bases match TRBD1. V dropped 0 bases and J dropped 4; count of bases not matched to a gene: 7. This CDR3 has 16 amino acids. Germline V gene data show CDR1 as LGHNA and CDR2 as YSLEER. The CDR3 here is CASSQDGTGWSTEAFF. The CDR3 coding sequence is TGCGCCAGCAGCCAAGATGGGACAGGTTGGAGCACTGAAGCTTTCTTT.

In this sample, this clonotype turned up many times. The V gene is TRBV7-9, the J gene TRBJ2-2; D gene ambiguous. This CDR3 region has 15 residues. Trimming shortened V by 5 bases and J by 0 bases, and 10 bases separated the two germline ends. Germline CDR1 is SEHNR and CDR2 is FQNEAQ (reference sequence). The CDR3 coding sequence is TGTGCCAGCAGCCCCCGAGACGCGAACACCGGGGAGCTGTTTTTT. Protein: CASSPRDANTGELFF.

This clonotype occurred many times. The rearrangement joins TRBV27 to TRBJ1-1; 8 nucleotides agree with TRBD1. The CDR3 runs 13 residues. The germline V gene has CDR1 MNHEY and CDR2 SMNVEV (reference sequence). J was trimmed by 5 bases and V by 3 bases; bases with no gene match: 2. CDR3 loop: CASSLDRDTEAFF. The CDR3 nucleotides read TGTGCCAGCAGTTTGGACAGGGATACTGAAGCTTTCTTT.